This is a list of T cell receptor beta chains from one sample in a study of blood T cells in healthy people across ages. Using its own MiXCR run on the 5' RACE reads, TCRdb lists one record per CDR3 protein. The sample contains more than 1.4 million distinct CDR3 sequences, around two fifths of which appear only once. What was sequenced was blood. The receptor source for this set is a woman aged 18 to 35 in good health. Both conserved end residues are part of each CDR3. A D gene is named only where the DNA matches it firmly. Some rows have no size entry. The others give once, few or many, or a class for an expanded clone.

V gene	D gene	J gene	clone size	CDR3 DNA	CDR3 protein
TRBV29-1	.	TRBJ2-7	few	TGCAGCGTTTTCATTTCCTACGAGCAGTACTTC	CSVFISYEQYF
TRBV12-3/TRBV12-4	.	TRBJ1-5	once	TGTGCCAGCAGCACCGACATGAGTCAGCCCCAGCATTTT	CASSTDMSQPQHF
TRBV5-1	TRBD2	TRBJ2-5	.	TGCGCCAGCAGCTTGTTAGCGGGGATGGAGACCCAGTACTTC	CASSLLAGMETQYF
TRBV3-1	.	TRBJ2-7	few	TGTGCCAGCAGCCAAGAGGGGGCTAGCGGTTCCTACGAGCAGTACTTC	CASSQEGASGSYEQYF
TRBV20-1	.	TRBJ1-2	.	TGCAGTGCTAGGGAGCTAGGCTTCTATGGCTACACCTTC	CSARELGFYGYTF
TRBV2	TRBD1	TRBJ1-2	.	TGTGCCAGGACAGGGTCATGGGAAGGCTACACCTTC	CARTGSWEGYTF
TRBV5-8	TRBD1	TRBJ2-1	few	TGTGCCAGCAGCTTGAGTCAGGGGGCCTACAATGAGCAGTTCTTC	CASSLSQGAYNEQFF
TRBV5-1	TRBD2	TRBJ2-1	.	TGCGCCAGCAGGGTGAAGGCTAGCGGGAGAGCGAGCTCCTACAATGAGCGGTTCTTC	CASRVKASGRASSYNERFF
TRBV6-1	TRBD2	TRBJ2-5	.	TGTGCCAGCGATCTAGCGGGGGGAGAGACCCAGTACTTC	CASDLAGGETQYF
TRBV10-3	.	TRBJ2-7	.	TGTGCCATCAGTGATCTTGTGGGGGTCGTCGAGCAGTACTTC	CAISDLVGVVEQYF
TRBV7-9	.	TRBJ1-2	.	TGTGCCAGCAGCTTAGCGCGTGGGGTTGTTGATGGCTACACCTTC	CASSLARGVVDGYTF
TRBV10-3	TRBD2	TRBJ2-7	.	TGTGCCATCAGTGAGGGGACTAGGGCATACGAGCAGTACTTC	CAISEGTRAYEQYF
TRBV20-1	.	TRBJ2-1	.	TGCAGTGCTCCGTACCTGACAGGGAGGCTTCCAAATGAGCAGTTCTTC	CSAPYLTGRLPNEQFF
TRBV5-5	TRBD1	TRBJ1-6	.	TGTGCCAGCAGCACTACAGGGGCTGTTAATTCACCCCTCCACTTT	CASSTTGAVNSPLHF
TRBV4-1	TRBD2	TRBJ2-1	.	TGCGCCAGCAGTTTCCGCGGGCTAGCGGGAGTAGGGGAGCAGTTCTTC	CASSFRGLAGVGEQFF
TRBV4-1	.	TRBJ1-4	.	TGCGCCAGCAGCCAAGATGAGGTCAAGAATGAAAAACTGTTTTTT	CASSQDEVKNEKLFF
TRBV20-1	TRBD2	TRBJ2-7	.	TGCAGTGCGAGTAGCGGGAGTTTAGGCGAGCAGTACTTC	CSASSGSLGEQYF
TRBV14	.	TRBJ2-2	few	TGTGCCAGCAGCCAATTCACGACTGCCGGGGAGCTGTTTTTT	CASSQFTTAGELFF
TRBV7-2	.	TRBJ2-3	.	TGTGCCAGCGGGGGGGGCCCCGTAACAGATACGCAGTATTTT	CASGGGPVTDTQYF
TRBV6-5	.	TRBJ2-7	few	TGTGCCGGCAGTTACTCGACGGGTAGCTACGAGCAGTACTTC	CAGSYSTGSYEQYF
TRBV29-1	TRBD2	TRBJ2-7	few	TGCAGCCCCGGGACTAGCGGGAGTCTTGACTACGAGCAGTACTTC	CSPGTSGSLDYEQYF
TRBV7-2	.	TRBJ1-3	.	TGTGCCAGCAGCCCCAGCCGGGCCCGCTCTGGAAACACCATATATTTT	CASSPSRARSGNTIYF
TRBV20-1	TRBD1	TRBJ1-5	.	TGCAGTGCTAGAGTGCAGGGGGAAAATCAGCCCCAGCATTTT	CSARVQGENQPQHF
TRBV2	.	TRBJ2-7	few	TGTGCCAGCATAGGCGTATACGAGCAGTACTTC	CASIGVYEQYF
TRBV5-1	.	TRBJ1-4	.	TGCGCCAGCGGCCCTGGGACGGCCCCAACGCCAAATGAAAAACTGTTTTTT	CASGPGTAPTPNEKLFF
TRBV15	.	TRBJ2-1	.	TGTGCCACCAGCAGGGGGGCGGGACAGCACAATGAGCAGTTCTTC	CATSRGAGQHNEQFF
TRBV20-1	.	TRBJ2-5	.	TGCAGTGCTGATGGATGGGGCCAAGAGACCCAGTACTTC	CSADGWGQETQYF
TRBV7-9	TRBD1	TRBJ2-7	.	TGTGCCAGCAGCCCGGGGTTTCAGGGACAGCCCTACAATGAGCAGTACTTC	CASSPGFQGQPYNEQYF
TRBV20-1	.	TRBJ1-2	few	TGCAGTGCTCCTTCTCGGGAGGGCTATGGCTACACCTTC	CSAPSREGYGYTF
TRBV5-1	TRBD2	TRBJ2-1	many	TGCGCCAGCAGCCTCGGGACTAGCGGCAATGAGCAGTTCTTC	CASSLGTSGNEQFF
TRBV29-1	TRBD2	TRBJ2-4	.	TGCAGCGTTGAATTAGGGACTAGCGGTTCGGGGCAGTACTTC	CSVELGTSGSGQYF
TRBV28	.	TRBJ2-7	.	TGTGCCAGCAGTTCCCACGACACGACCTACGAGCAGTACTTC	CASSSHDTTYEQYF
TRBV3-1	TRBD1	TRBJ1-6	few	TGTGCCAGCAACACCGCCCCAGGGGGCAGTTCACCCCTCCACTTT	CASNTAPGGSSPLHF
TRBV5-4	TRBD1	TRBJ1-6	.	TGTGCCAGCAGCTTGGAGGGGACAGGGATTAATTCACCCCTCCACTTT	CASSLEGTGINSPLHF
TRBV20-1	.	TRBJ2-4	.	TGCAGTGCTATCCGTGGGGAGGACATTCAGTACTTC	CSAIRGEDIQYF
TRBV4-1	TRBD1	TRBJ2-5	few	TGCGCCAGCAGCCAAACCGGGACAGGGGAAGAGACCCAGTACTTC	CASSQTGTGEETQYF
TRBV20-1	TRBD2	TRBJ2-1	.	TGCAGTGCCACCTCCAGCGGGGGTGGTTACAATGAGCAGTTCTTC	CSATSSGGGYNEQFF
TRBV20-1	.	TRBJ2-7	.	TGCAGTGCTAGAGATATGTTCGGTCGAACCTACGAGCAGTACTTC	CSARDMFGRTYEQYF
TRBV7-9	TRBD2	TRBJ2-7	.	TGTGCCAGCAGCACCGGGACTAGCGGGAGCTACCGACTCGAGCAGTACTTC	CASSTGTSGSYRLEQYF
TRBV20-1	TRBD2	TRBJ2-3	few	TGCAGTGCTAGAGATTCGGGGCTAGCGGGAAGTTCCAGCACAGATACGCAGTATTTT	CSARDSGLAGSSSTDTQYF
TRBV6-1	TRBD2	TRBJ2-7	.	TGTGCCAGCAGTGGAGGACTAGCGGGAAACTACAAGCAGTACTTC	CASSGGLAGNYKQYF
TRBV7-3	.	TRBJ2-3	few	TGTGCCAGCAGCCTGGTGGGGGGCGGCCTCACAGATACGCAGTATTTT	CASSLVGGGLTDTQYF
TRBV28	TRBD1	TRBJ2-7	.	TGTGCCAGCAACCACGACAGGGCCTACGAGCAGTACTTC	CASNHDRAYEQYF
TRBV5-1	.	TRBJ2-1	few	TGCGCCAGCAGCTTGTCGCAGAATGAGCAGTTCTTC	CASSLSQNEQFF
TRBV14	.	TRBJ1-5	once	TGTGCCAGCAGCCATTTAAAAAGAGGGGCGAGCAATCAGCCCCAGCATTTT	CASSHLKRGASNQPQHF
TRBV20-1	.	TRBJ2-7	few	TGCAGTGCCCCTAGGACTGATGTTGCATCCGAGCAGTACTTC	CSAPRTDVASEQYF
TRBV6-6	TRBD2	TRBJ2-5	.	TGTGCCAGCAGCCAAAGGACTAGCGGGATGAAAGAGACCCAGTACTTC	CASSQRTSGMKETQYF
TRBV4-1	TRBD2	TRBJ2-5	many	TGCGCCAGCAGCCAAGGACTATTGCGGCGGGAGGGCAATGTGACCCAGTACTTC	CASSQGLLRREGNVTQYF
TRBV20-1	TRBD2	TRBJ2-1	.	TGCAGTGCCTCAATGGGGTCTAGCGGAAAATCCCAGTTCTTC	CSASMGSSGKSQFF